This T cell receptor (beta chain) emerged from a study of cytomegalovirus exposure and HLA in healthy donors (dated by TCRdb to the late 2010s). General notes on the study: According to an earlier analysis of 587 of the donors, 150 million to 200 million T cells yielded 117 million unique TCR beta sequences and around 280 Gb of sequence data. Genome-wide SNP genotypes for about 65% of the 666 donors were used in a later genetic analysis, which treated that subset as a discovery cohort. To study patterns of TCR occurrence, a later analysis re-analyzed previously published TCR beta repertoires from around 670 donors and added high-resolution HLA genotyping. The study aimed to test whether cataloging public T cell receptors could reveal signatures of past pathogen exposure. The number of typed donors differed by locus: 629-630 for A, B, C, DRB1 and DQB1; 522 for DQA1; around 610 for DPA1; and some 430 for DPB1. Of the 300 to 450 genotyped donors, 75% to 85% were placed in the genetic ancestry cluster associated with self-reported Caucasian donors. On average, 235,054 unique TCR beta nucleotide sequences were sequenced per donor among more than 350 genotyped donors of the cohort, with roughly 19% of those sequences being non-productive. HLA typing included class I and class II loci at four-digit resolution. Roughly 300 gigabases of sequencing data and around 87 million unique TCR sequences were included in an early release covering several hundred HLA-typed donors. A separate validation cohort of roughly 110 different subjects was used in addition to the approximately 700-subject first cohort. In an earlier analysis of around 540 of the donors, high-throughput TCR beta sequencing was used to judge whether each TCR beta V gene segment behaved as functional or pseudogenic. Rather than drawing on any new phenotypic data, the later analysis identified candidate immune exposures from TCR beta sequences and the way those sequences occurred across donors. All discovery cohort repertoires had been generated using a single sequencing platform. The study profiled the T cell repertoires of more than 500 subjects by immunosequencing and related them to cytomegalovirus serostatus. Four or five DR-DQ haplotypes were handled as single units for association and clustering, since linkage in the cohort was strong. To predict cytomegalovirus infection status, the study brought together high-throughput TCR immunosequencing, statistical association of individual TCRs with disease status, and machine learning. Donor age, sex, ethnicity and CMV serostatus were compiled alongside the repertoire data.

Libraries came from the immunoSEQ multiplex PCR assay. For the multiplex PCR, a mixture combining 60 forward primers for TCR Vbeta segments and 13 reverse primers for TCR Jbeta segments was used. The CDR3 region of rearranged TCR beta genes was amplified from genomic DNA by a multiplex PCR assay. Amplified TCR beta libraries were sequenced as 87-base-pair reads on the Illumina HiSeq System. Regarding the original processing steps: In a later analysis, roughly 80 million unique TCR beta chains were counted across the 500 to 700 repertoires, and roughly 9.9 million of these chains were shared by at least two donors. Raw reads were error-corrected and collapsed into unique sequences with a nearest-neighbor algorithm that merged closely related sequences to remove PCR and sequencing errors. CDR3 sequences were aligned to IMGT reference sequences to assign V, D and J gene segments. For a sequence to be retained, a match of at least six nucleotides was required to both a V gene segment and a J gene segment. A rearrangement counted as productive if the CDR3 had no stop codons and remained in frame with V and J, and every other rearrangement counted as non-productive. CDR3 was defined by IMGT convention, running from the second conserved V-encoded cysteine to the conserved J-encoded phenylalanine. Sequences without an unambiguous match to a single V gene segment were excluded from the earlier analysis of about 600 of the donors. An earlier analysis of several hundred of the donors called V segments functional above 56.7% productive rearrangements and segregating when the between-donor standard deviation exceeded 5%. A statistical classification framework was built for diagnosing cytomegalovirus status from the catalog of TCR beta chain sequences. In a later analysis, TCR nucleotide sequences were compared against IMGT/GENE-DB human TR gene sequences so that V and J genes could be assigned. A later analysis assigned CDR3 sequences and most-parsimonious VDJ recombination scenarios with the TCRdist pipeline. In a later analysis, each TCR beta chain was defined by its CDR3 amino acid sequence together with its V-gene family, and reads lacking a unique V-gene family were excluded. To address suspected cross-contamination and a sequencing artifact, a later analysis removed roughly 640 highly shared, low-generation-probability nucleotide sequences. In a later analysis, a clonal expansion index was calculated for each public chain from normalized within-repertoire ranks of inferred template counts. Generation probabilities in a later analysis came from a VDJ recombination model fitted to out-of-frame rearrangements, and those results were checked against IGoR. Hypergeometric tests were used in a later analysis to score TCR-TCR, TCR-HLA and TCR-CMV co-occurrence, with a repertoire-size bias correction applied to the TCR pairs. False discovery rates were estimated in a later analysis by permuting HLA or CMV assignments 20 times. In a later analysis, co-occurring TCRs were grouped with DBSCAN, and TCRdist sequence similarity was added when clustering was performed within HLA-allele-positive subsets. Repertoires with fewer than 30,000 or more than 120,000 public chains, plus five repertoires with anomalous nucleotide sharing, were excluded from co-occurrence clustering. The immuneACCESS repertoire file appears here via TCRdb, limited to in-frame rearrangements. These files lack a portion of the clones; in checked studies, under half of the deficit traces to unresolved V genes, and the cause of the others is not known. That table supplies the V and J calls and clone size; D and trimming were determined from the DNA. The sample table holds about 60,000 clones, of which 70% to 85% were seen once. 1.5% to 2% of the sample rests with the top ten.

The cohort consisted of more than 650 healthy bone marrow donors. Cohort members were all nominally healthy when sampled, although unrecorded immune exposures were likely present. The donor was CMV seronegative and belonged to the group of over 300 seronegative cohort members. A peripheral blood sample was collected from each donor, and TCR beta sequencing was performed on peripheral blood mononuclear cells. Genomic DNA extraction from the blood cell samples was performed with the Qiagen DNeasy Blood Extraction Kit. In the case of this clone: Its antigen specificity is not known. The input lacks base qualities; no much larger clone sits a single base away.

The CDR3 numbers 15 residues from cysteine through phenylalanine. Only the CDR3 region is kept as DNA, spanning 45 bases read in frame from base 1. Unmatched junction bases come to 6, with V trimmed by 6 bases and J by 3 bases. The CDR1 and CDR2 encoded by the germline V gene are SNHLY and FYNNEI. Overall study outcomes, separate from this receptor: Assigning TCR associations to individual alleles was difficult when HLA alleles, especially DR and DQ, strongly co-occurred. In a later analysis, several top co-occurrence clusters were reported to appear linked to parvovirus B19, influenza, CMV and Epstein-Barr virus. In a later analysis, the rate of TCR association differed among HLA loci, with DRB1 alleles having the most associated TCRs and HLA-C alleles having the fewest. Because HLA typing was unavailable for some donors at each locus, only the typed subset was used in association tests. The 87-base-pair reads could not distinguish some IMGT-functional V segments, including TRBV6-2 and TRBV6-3, so those segments were excluded. In vitro tests confirmed that three of the cytomegalovirus-associated TCR beta chains recognize cytomegalovirus antigens. A group of highly shared sequence variants was considered likely to be a technical artifact of the sequencing pipeline. It was suggested by the authors that the approach could potentially be generalized to other disease states and immunological phenotypes. In a later analysis, about 17,000 TCR beta sequences were associated with specific HLA alleles at a false discovery rate of 0.05. In a later genetic analysis, a missense DCLRE1C variant was associated with V-gene and J-gene trimming of TCR beta chains, and the association was replicated in an independent cohort. Broadly in line with IMGT annotations, most TCR beta V segments showed up in productive rearrangements about 87% or about 30% of the time in an earlier analysis of about 500 of the donors. A further reported finding was that TCR beta sequences accurately predicted the HLA-A and HLA-B alleles for most subjects in the first cohort. Cytomegalovirus status was reported to be diagnosed by the classifier with high specificity and sensitivity in both the original and validation cohorts. Some 16 rarely observed V segments, including chromosome 9 orphons, were excluded from the earlier analysis of some 590 of the donors because counts were too low. Compared with the 666-donor mean, donors in an Asian-associated ancestry cluster had fewer N-insertions in productive TCRs, according to a later genetic analysis. Most TCR sequences were observed very rarely across donors, whereas some public TCRs were present in many individuals. Immune exposure information for the cohort was limited to CMV serostatus. Most CMV-associated TCR beta chains appeared to be HLA-restricted in a later analysis, and the HLA associations seemed to be driven largely by CMV exposure. Compared with equally common non-associated chains, HLA-associated TCR beta chains in a later analysis were more clonally expanded and had lower generation probabilities. In this cohort, only TCR beta chains were sequenced, and detectable features were limited by the absence of alpha or paired-chain data. In the study, around 160 TCR beta chains were listed as associated with cytomegalovirus. The presence/absence analyses assumed that sequencing depth was roughly uniform across donors, and that assumption may not be true. Linkage disequilibrium might explain the correlated functional status among segregating V segments, but an unknown experimental factor could not be ruled out.

The sequence was collected from a man aged 25-45 years in good health and CMV-seronegative. The sequence is built from TRBV2 and TRBJ2-1, and 9 junctional nucleotides match TRBD1. The sequencing input was PBMCs. The DNA sequence follows: TGTGCCAGCAGCGCAACAGGGGGCATCTACAATGAGCAGTTCTTC. It is translated as CASSATGGIYNEQFF. The variable domain in full, with residues beyond the CDR3 obtained from the reference TRBV2 and TRBJ2-1 genes, is EPEVTQTPSHQVTQMGQEVILRCVPISNHLYFYWYRQILGQKVEFLVSFYNNEISEKSEIFDDQFSVERPDGSNFTLKIRSTKLEDSAMYFCASSATGGIYNEQFFGPGTRLTVL.